One sample yielded the 15 T cell receptor beta chains listed below, sequenced in a study of CD8 T cells in Susac syndrome. The authors reverse transcribed roughly 0.5 to 1 ug RNA with random hexamers. Each CDR3 protein gets one entry after TCRdb re-called the immunoSEQ multiplex PCR reads with MiXCR. The sample holds almost 450,000 distinct CDR3 sequences; around 83% are singletons and the top ten take approximately 0.12%. Sequences were obtained from CD8+ T cells from PBMCs. The receptors here all came from a human donor with multiple sclerosis.

V usage is TRBV2 and J usage is TRBJ2-2; a weak D match, TRBD1 (5 bases). The CDR3 extends over 13 amino acids. Trimming stripped 6 bases from V and 4 bases from J, with 9 bases between. Germline V gene lookup returns CDR1 SNHLY and CDR2 FYNNEI. CDR3 sequence reads: CASRGQGTGELFF. In nucleotides, the CDR3 is TGTGCCAGCAGGGGGCAGGGCACCGGGGAGCTGTTTTTT.

The V call is TRBV30, the J call TRBJ2-7; 12 positions agree with TRBD1. Trimming took 2 bases from V and 7 from J; bases not matched to a gene: 9. The CDR3 runs 15 residues. Germline CDR1 reads GTSNPN; CDR2 reads SVGIG (reference sequence). The CDR3 nucleotides read TGTGCCTGGAGTACTGGGACAGGGGGCTTTAGGGAGCAGTACTTC. It encodes CAWSTGTGGFREQYF.

This chain joins TRBV27 and TRBJ2-7; D perhaps matches TRBD1 (6 bases). CDR3 length equals 13 residues. Germline V lookup: CDR1 MNHEY, CDR2 SMNVEV (reference sequence). Trimming stripped 2 bases from V and 2 bases from J, with 7 bases between. The chain's CDR3 is CASSLTGPYEQYF. The DNA for the CDR3 is TGTGCCAGCAGTTTAACAGGGCCCTACGAGCAGTACTTC.

The gene calls are TRBV2 and TRBJ1-2; tentatively, D is TRBD1 (6 bases). V was cut by 2 bases and J by 3 bases, with 16 bases left in between. Germline CDR1 and CDR2: SNHLY and FYNNEI. The CDR3 is made up of 16 amino acids. CDR3 region: CASSEQDSHLDYGYTF. CDR3 DNA sequence: TGTGCCAGCAGTGAACAGGACAGTCACTTGGACTATGGCTACACCTTC.

This sequence joins TRBV10-3 and TRBJ1-1; D is perhaps TRBD1 (5 bases). The CDR3 consists of 13 residues. V was clipped by 7 bases and J by 0 bases, with 9 bases between them. Germline V gene sequence: CDR1 ENHRY, CDR2 SYGVKD. Here the CDR3 reads CAIKTAMNTEAFF. For the CDR3, the DNA is TGTGCCATCAAGACAGCCATGAACACTGAAGCTTTCTTT.

The chain has TRBV7-9 and TRBJ1-2; 12 bases are a match to TRBD1. Germline V lookup: CDR1 SEHNR, CDR2 FQNEAQ (reference sequence). J gave up 6 bases and V 5 bases, and 4 bases lay outside the gene matches. The CDR3 has 14 residues. The CDR3 loop reads CASSLGQGAHGYTF. The CDR3 DNA reads TGTGCCAGCAGCCTGGGACAGGGGGCGCATGGCTACACCTTC.

The chain combines TRBV29-1 with TRBJ2-1; 11 bases align to TRBD2. The junction had 21 bases not matched to a gene; V was cut back by 4 bases and J by 4 bases. Germline values: CDR1 SQVTM, CDR2 ANQGSEA. The CDR3 loop spans 20 amino acids. CDR3 in DNA: TGCAGCGTTGGTTATTTTCGACTAGCGGGGTTATGGGTGGAATACAATGAGCAGTTCTTC. Translated: CSVGYFRLAGLWVEYNEQFF.

This chain joins TRBV12-3 or TRBV12-4 and TRBJ2-7, with 7 bases identical to TRBD1. The V segment lost 6 bases and the J segment 3 bases; nucleotides outside the gene matches: 11. The CDR3 extends over 15 amino acids. In DNA form, the CDR3 reads TGTGCCAGCAGCCCTGACAGGGAGTCCCGCTACGAGCAGTACTTC. This codes for CASSPDRESRYEQYF.

The genes are TRBV5-1 and TRBJ1-6; 10 bases agree with TRBD1. V lost 3 bases, J lost 7 bases, and 7 bases stayed unmatched. This CDR3 is 16 amino acids long. Germline V CDR1 and CDR2: SGHRS, YFSETQ. The CDR3 nucleotides read TGCGCCAGCAGCTCTCCGGGGACAGGGGCAAATTCACCCCTCCACTTT. Translated: CASSSPGTGANSPLHF.

V and J are TRBV6-5 and TRBJ1-2; maybe TRBD1 (5 bases). This CDR3 has 14 residues. V gave up 2 bases and J gave up 4 bases, with 11 bases separating them. Looked up from germline, CDR1 is MNHEY and CDR2 is SVGAGI. CDR3 bases: TGTGCCAGCAGTTACAGGGGACTTGGCTATGGCTACACCTTC. Its translation is CASSYRGLGYGYTF.

The rearrangement joins TRBV5-6 to TRBJ1-1, with D unclear. The CDR3 loop spans 16 amino acids. V was cut by 0 bases and J by 3 bases, with 15 bases left in between. The germline gives CDR1 SGHDT, CDR2 YYEEEE. CDR3 sequence (DNA): TGTGCCAGCAGCTTGGTACGGAGGATTCTCGACACTGAAGCTTTCTTT. It yields the protein CASSLVRRILDTEAFF. Supplemented by reference TRBV5-6 and TRBJ1-1, the full variable domain reads DAGVTQSPTHLIKTRGQQVTLRCSPKSGHDTVSWYQQALGQGPQFIFQYYEEEERQRGNFPDRFSGHQFPNYSSELNVNALLLGDSALYLCASSLVRRILDTEAFFGQGTRLTVV.

The V call is TRBV4-1, the J call TRBJ1-1; D call uncertain. Germline values: CDR1 MGHRA, CDR2 YSYEKL. V lost 1 base and J lost 4, with 10 bases in between. The CDR3 is 14 amino acids. CDR3 sequence: CASSQAPDLTEAFF. As DNA, the CDR3 is TGCGCCAGCAGCCAAGCCCCCGACCTCACTGAAGCTTTCTTT.

This sequence joins TRBV12-3 or TRBV12-4 and TRBJ2-5; D is ambiguous. The CDR3 sequence is 13 residues long. The ends were cut back, 3 bases at V and 3 bases at J, with 8 bases in the middle. The CDR3 loop reads CASSFGKKETQYF. CDR3 coding DNA: TGTGCCAGCAGTTTTGGGAAAAAAGAGACCCAGTACTTC.

The chain links TRBV4-1 to TRBJ1-2; D is possibly TRBD1 (6 bases). This CDR3 spans 15 amino acids. V was shortened by 4 bases and J by 4 bases, with 16 bases between the two germline ends. Germline V lookup: CDR1 MGHRA, CDR2 YSYEKL. The CDR3 loop reads CASSRTQGLAYGYTF. The CDR3 nucleotides read TGCGCCAGCAGCCGGACCCAGGGGCTCGCCTATGGCTACACCTTC.

The CDR3 region is CASRAGGAFGYTF. CDR3 coding DNA: TGTGCCAGCAGGGCAGGGGGCGCGTTTGGCTACACCTTC. The rearrangement links TRBV2 to TRBJ1-2, with 8 nucleotides matching TRBD1. Germline-derived CDR1 and CDR2 are SNHLY and FYNNEI. CDR3 size: 13 residues. V lost 6 bases and J lost 7; bases outside the gene matches: 7.